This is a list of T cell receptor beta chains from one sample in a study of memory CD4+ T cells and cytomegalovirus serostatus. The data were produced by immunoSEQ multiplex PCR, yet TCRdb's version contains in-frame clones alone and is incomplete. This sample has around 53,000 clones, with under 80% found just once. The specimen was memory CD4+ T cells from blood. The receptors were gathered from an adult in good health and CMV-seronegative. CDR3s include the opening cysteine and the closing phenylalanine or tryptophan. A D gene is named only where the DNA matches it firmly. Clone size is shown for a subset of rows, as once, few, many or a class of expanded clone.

CDR3: CASKGDVGQPQHF; DNA: TGTGCCAGCAAGGGCGACGTAGGGCAGCCCCAGCATTTT; D: .; V: TRBV2; size: .; J: TRBJ1-5
CDR3: CASRSPGAEFNRSYEQYF; DNA: TGTGCAAGTCGCTCGCCGGGGGCAGAATTTAACCGTTCCTACGAGCAGTACTTC; D: .; V: TRBV12-2; size: .; J: TRBJ2-7
CDR3: CASSAGFDTEAFF; DNA: TGTGCCAGCAGCGCGGGGTTCGACACTGAAGCTTTCTTT; D: .; V: TRBV7-9; size: .; J: TRBJ1-1
CDR3: CASSATTGANEKLFF; DNA: TGTGCCAGCAGCGCTACGACAGGGGCTAATGAAAAACTGTTTTTT; D: TRBD1; V: TRBV6-1; size: .; J: TRBJ1-4
CDR3: CAISPSGRNSGNTIYF; DNA: TGTGCCATCAGCCCTTCGGGACGTAACTCTGGAAACACCATATATTTT; D: .; V: TRBV10-3; size: .; J: TRBJ1-3
CDR3: CASSIKRTPGELFF; DNA: TGTGCCAGCAGTATCAAACGCACTCCCGGGGAGCTGTTTTTT; D: .; V: TRBV2; size: .; J: TRBJ2-2
CDR3: CARGTANTGELFF; DNA: TGTGCCCGCGGGACAGCGAACACCGGGGAGCTGTTTTTT; D: .; V: TRBV30; size: .; J: TRBJ2-2
CDR3: CASSIDGLYGYTF; DNA: TGTGCCAGTAGTATCGACGGACTCTATGGCTACACCTTC; D: .; V: TRBV19; size: .; J: TRBJ1-2
CDR3: CATSRGGQGSNQPQHF; DNA: TGTGCCACCAGCAGAGGTGGACAGGGGAGCAATCAGCCCCAGCATTTT; D: TRBD1; V: TRBV15; size: .; J: TRBJ1-5
CDR3: CASSLFGLAGKGDQETQYF; DNA: TGTGCCAGCAGTTTATTCGGGCTAGCGGGAAAGGGGGACCAAGAGACCCAGTACTTC; D: TRBD2; V: TRBV27; size: .; J: TRBJ2-5
CDR3: CASSPRYSYQETQYF; DNA: TGTGCCAGCAGCCCACGTTACTCGTACCAAGAGACCCAGTACTTC; D: .; V: TRBV14; size: .; J: TRBJ2-5
CDR3: CASRVPGALNEQFF; DNA: TGTGCCAGCAGGGTACCGGGGGCTCTCAATGAGCAGTTCTTC; D: .; V: TRBV6-1; size: .; J: TRBJ2-1
CDR3: CASVVRGGSQPQHF; DNA: TGTGCCAGCGTGGTCCGTGGGGGGTCTCAGCCCCAGCATTTT; D: .; V: TRBV6-1; size: .; J: TRBJ1-5
CDR3: CASSFRYPGGAFF; DNA: TGTGCCAGCAGTTTCCGCTATCCGGGAGGGGCTTTCTTT; D: .; V: TRBV27; size: .; J: TRBJ1-1
CDR3: CASSYPREEKLFF; DNA: TGTGCCAGCAGTTACCCCCGAGAGGAGAAACTGTTTTTT; D: .; V: TRBV6-6; size: few; J: TRBJ1-4
CDR3: CASTALRTSGGRRNEQFF; DNA: TGTGCCAGCACCGCGTTAAGGACTAGCGGGGGCCGTCGGAATGAGCAGTTCTTC; D: TRBD2; V: TRBV11-2; size: .; J: TRBJ2-1
CDR3: CASSPRQGVYDTQYF; DNA: TGTGCCAGCTCACCGAGACAGGGGGTGTACGATACGCAGTATTTT; D: TRBD1; V: TRBV18; size: .; J: TRBJ2-3
CDR3: CASSISGYSNQPQHF; DNA: TGTGCCAGTAGTATAAGCGGCTATAGCAATCAGCCCCAGCATTTT; D: .; V: TRBV19; size: .; J: TRBJ1-5
CDR3: CASSPLGVTYGYTF; DNA: TGTGCCAGCAGTCCTCTCGGGGTTACCTATGGCTACACCTTC; D: .; V: TRBV2; size: .; J: TRBJ1-2
CDR3: CASSLAGLGLETQYF; DNA: TGTGCCAGCAGCTTGGCCGGGCTCGGTCTGGAGACCCAGTACTTC; D: .; V: TRBV5-6; size: .; J: TRBJ2-5
CDR3: CASSQRALRGEKLFF; DNA: TGTGCCAGCAGCCAGAGGGCCCTCAGAGGTGAAAAACTGTTTTTT; D: .; V: TRBV11-2; size: .; J: TRBJ1-4
CDR3: CATRTSGNTDTQYF; DNA: TGTGCCACTAGGACTAGCGGGAATACAGATACGCAGTATTTT; D: TRBD2; V: TRBV19; size: .; J: TRBJ2-3
CDR3: CASGFPVTYNEQFF; DNA: TGTGCTAGTGGTTTCCCAGTCACCTACAATGAGCAGTTCTTC; D: .; V: TRBV12-5; size: .; J: TRBJ2-1
CDR3: CASSPQGRDTIYF; DNA: TGTGCCAGCAGCCCCCAAGGCAGGGACACCATATATTTT; D: .; V: TRBV7-9; size: once; J: TRBJ1-3
CDR3: CASSRQDGTQPQHF; DNA: TGTGCCAGCAGTCGACAAGACGGCACTCAGCCCCAGCATTTT; D: .; V: TRBV27; size: .; J: TRBJ1-5
CDR3: CASGGRGSVNTEAFF; DNA: TGTGCCAGCGGAGGCAGGGGGTCGGTGAACACTGAAGCTTTCTTT; D: TRBD1; V: TRBV28; size: .; J: TRBJ1-1
CDR3: CASSDNRDGYGEKLFF; DNA: TGTGCCAGTAGTGATAACCGGGACGGCTATGGAGAAAAACTGTTTTTT; D: .; V: TRBV19; size: few; J: TRBJ1-4
CDR3: CASSPGPRRGYTF; DNA: TGTGCCAGCAGTCCAGGGCCCAGGCGGGGCTACACCTTC; D: .; V: TRBV27; size: .; J: TRBJ1-2
CDR3: CASSFGPQDYGYTF; DNA: TGCGCCAGCAGCTTTGGGCCGCAGGACTATGGCTACACCTTC; D: .; V: TRBV5-1; size: .; J: TRBJ1-2
CDR3: CASSMRINYGYTF; DNA: TGTGCCAGCAGCATGAGGATTAACTATGGCTACACCTTC; D: .; V: TRBV5-6; size: once; J: TRBJ1-2
CDR3: CASSMGFRQETQYF; DNA: TGTGCCAGTAGTATGGGGTTCAGACAAGAGACCCAGTACTTC; D: .; V: TRBV19; size: .; J: TRBJ2-5
CDR3: CASSSGLSTDTQYF; DNA: TGTGCCAGCAGTAGCGGCCTGAGCACAGATACGCAGTATTTT; D: .; V: TRBV6-1; size: .; J: TRBJ2-3
CDR3: CASSLGFTEAFF; DNA: TGTGCCAGCAGCTTAGGGTTCACTGAAGCTTTCTTT; D: .; V: TRBV13; size: .; J: TRBJ1-1
CDR3: CASSFGNTEAFF; DNA: TGTGCCAGCAGCTTCGGAAACACTGAAGCTTTCTTT; D: .; V: TRBV11-3; size: .; J: TRBJ1-1
CDR3: CASSLGLAKYNEQFF; DNA: TGTGCCAGCAGCTTAGGGCTAGCGAAATACAATGAGCAGTTCTTC; D: .; V: TRBV7-2; size: .; J: TRBJ2-1
CDR3: CASRPQGLGEKLFF; DNA: TGTGCCAGCAGACCACAGGGCCTCGGTGAAAAACTGTTTTTT; D: .; V: TRBV28; size: .; J: TRBJ1-4
CDR3: CASSLGETQYF; DNA: TGTGCCAGCAGCTTAGGAGAGACCCAGTACTTC; D: .; V: TRBV11-1; size: .; J: TRBJ2-5
CDR3: CASSLNGELFF; DNA: TGTGCCAGCAGTTTAAACGGGGAGCTGTTTTTT; D: .; V: TRBV28; size: .; J: TRBJ2-2
CDR3: CASSIAPPGETQYF; DNA: TGTGCCAGTAGTATAGCTCCGCCCGGGGAGACCCAGTACTTC; D: .; V: TRBV19; size: .; J: TRBJ2-5
CDR3: CATSREGLETQYF; DNA: TGTGCCACCAGCAGAGAGGGTTTGGAGACCCAGTACTTC; D: .; V: TRBV15; size: .; J: TRBJ2-5
CDR3: CASSPIGAGGEDTQYF; DNA: TGTGCCAGCAGTCCGATAGGGGCGGGAGGGGAAGATACGCAGTATTTT; D: TRBD2; V: TRBV28; size: once; J: TRBJ2-3
CDR3: CASSQGQGYRGRNEQFF; DNA: TGTGCCAGCAGCCAGGGACAGGGATATAGGGGTAGGAATGAGCAGTTCTTC; D: TRBD1; V: TRBV5-6; size: .; J: TRBJ2-1
CDR3: CASSFRDRAYEQYF; DNA: TGTGCCAGCAGCTTCCGGGACAGGGCCTACGAGCAGTACTTC; D: TRBD1; V: TRBV7-8; size: once; J: TRBJ2-7
CDR3: CASRRSDTALGETQYF; DNA: TGTGCCAGCAGACGTAGCGACACCGCGTTAGGAGAGACCCAGTACTTC; D: .; V: TRBV7-8; size: .; J: TRBJ2-5
CDR3: CASSSTRGMNTEAFF; DNA: TGTGCCAGCAGCTCAACCAGGGGCATGAACACTGAAGCTTTCTTT; D: .; V: TRBV5-6; size: .; J: TRBJ1-1
CDR3: CASSLGQGGGNNSPLHF; DNA: TGTGCCAGCTCACTAGGACAGGGTGGCGGGAATAATTCACCCCTCCACTTT; D: TRBD1; V: TRBV18; size: few; J: TRBJ1-6
CDR3: CSARGGYEAFF; DNA: TGCAGTGCTAGAGGGGGCTATGAAGCTTTCTTT; D: .; V: TRBV20-1; size: .; J: TRBJ1-1
CDR3: CASSRDRGPPYF; DNA: TGTGCCAGCAGCAGGGACAGGGGGCCTCCGTACTTC; D: TRBD1; V: TRBV5-6; size: .; J: TRBJ2-7
CDR3: CASSLNGLSSYEQYF; DNA: TGTGCCAGCAGTTTGAACGGGCTAAGCTCCTACGAGCAGTACTTC; D: .; V: TRBV28; size: .; J: TRBJ2-7
CDR3: CASSRGLQQALYGYTF; DNA: TGCGCCAGCAGCCGGGGGCTACAGCAAGCTTTATATGGCTACACCTTC; D: .; V: TRBV5-1; size: .; J: TRBJ1-2
CDR3: CASSLTASGSETQYF; DNA: TGTGCCAGCAGCTTAACAGCTAGCGGGAGCGAGACCCAGTACTTC; D: TRBD2; V: TRBV7-3; size: .; J: TRBJ2-5
CDR3: CASSQDRGGTEAFF; DNA: TGCGCCAGCAGCCAGGACAGGGGAGGCACTGAAGCTTTCTTT; D: TRBD1; V: TRBV5-1; size: .; J: TRBJ1-1
CDR3: CASSVLAPDRVGELFF; DNA: TGTGCCAGCAGCGTATTAGCCCCGGACAGGGTCGGGGAGCTGTTTTTT; D: TRBD1; V: TRBV9; size: .; J: TRBJ2-2
CDR3: CATSRGGGAGNQPQHF; DNA: TGTGCCACCAGCAGAGGAGGGGGCGCGGGCAATCAGCCCCAGCATTTT; D: TRBD1; V: TRBV15; size: many; J: TRBJ1-5